This entry features one T cell receptor beta chain sequence. The table lists this clone with a few counts. The antigen it recognizes is unknown. The input lacks base qualities; no much larger clone sits a single base away. These data originate in a study of PD-1 and CTLA-4 blockade in melanoma (dated by TCRdb to the early 2020s). Context from the whole study: The study compared how PD-1 blockade and CTLA-4 blockade affected the melanoma-reactive CD8 T cell response in patients with melanoma.

Receptor amplification or capture employed the immunoSEQ multiplex PCR assay. TCRdb mirrors the immuneACCESS table, restricted to in-frame sequences. Some clones are absent from its copies; in checked studies, under half trace to an unresolved V gene, and the reason for the others is unknown. This sample holds about 32,000 clones; 88% were observed only once. The leading ten clones occupy more than 5.5% of the sample. For CDR1 and CDR2, the germline V gene lists SGHRS and YFSETQ. Including the terminal cysteine and phenylalanine, the CDR3 comprises 16 residues. Kept here is only the CDR3 DNA, which spans 48 bases and is read in frame from base 1. V loses 2 bases, J loses 4 bases, and the germline ends lie 15 bases apart.

The clonotype was recovered from a human donor with melanoma. The specimen comprised CD8+ T cells from peripheral blood, sampled from a patient given anti-PD-1 treatment. Here the chain combines TRBV5-1 and TRBJ2-2; no D segment can be confidently identified. The CDR3 is CASSFGVQFTTGELFF. Here is the DNA: TGCGCCAGCAGCTTTGGGGTTCAGTTTACCACCGGGGAGCTGTTTTTT.